This passage covers 10 T cell receptor beta chains from one sample sequenced in a study of cytomegalovirus exposure and HLA in healthy donors. A multiplex PCR was run with 60 Vbeta primers and 13 Jbeta primers. The assay was immunoSEQ multiplex PCR, and TCRdb's table has in-frame clones only and misses some. In total, the table holds 200,000 to 250,000 clones. Sequenced: PBMCs. The receptor set was obtained from a woman aged 25 to 39 in good health and CMV-seropositive.

The chain links TRBV7-6 to TRBJ1-3, with 7 positions matching TRBD1. Germline CDR1 is SGHVS and CDR2 is FNYEAQ. V trimming: 2 bases; J trimming: 0 bases; junction bases outside the gene matches: 4. The CDR3 is made up of 16 amino acids. The CDR3 DNA follows: TGTGCCAGCAGCTTATCGACAGGGCCCTCTGGAAACACCATATATTTT. Translated, it gives CASSLSTGPSGNTIYF.

V usage is TRBV30 and J usage is TRBJ1-1; maybe TRBD1 (5 bases). This CDR3 region has 13 residues. The V gene's germline CDR1 is GTSNPN and CDR2 SVGIG (reference sequence). Trimming removed 2 bases from V and 3 bases from J, with 10 bases in between. DNA of the CDR3: TGTGCCTGGAGTTTACAGGAGCACACTGAAGCTTTCTTT. It specifies CAWSLQEHTEAFF.

Here the CDR3 DNA reads TGTGCCAGCAGTGAGCCAGGGGGGACCTCCTACAATGAGCAGTTCTTC. It yields the protein CASSEPGGTSYNEQFF. The rearrangement uses TRBV6-1 and TRBJ2-1; D is possibly TRBD1 (7 bases). The germline CDR1 and CDR2 sequences are MNHNS and SASEGT. The V end was cut by 3 bases, the J end by 0 bases, with 12 bases between. The CDR3 has 16 amino acids.

This chain joins TRBV5-1 and TRBJ1-1; no definite D call. Germline-derived CDR1 and CDR2 are SGHRS and YFSETQ. The germline V and J ends were trimmed by 0 bases and 7 bases, with 13 bases remaining between them. The CDR3 length is 14 residues. The CDR3, as DNA: TGCGCCAGCAGCTTGGGCGCGGGGTCGGGTGAAGCTTTCTTT. It is translated as CASSLGAGSGEAFF.

V usage is TRBV5-1 and J usage is TRBJ1-5, with TRBD1 identical over 7 bases. V lost 0 bases to trimming and J lost 6 bases; unmatched junction nucleotides: 6. This CDR3 region has 15 residues. Germline V CDR1 and CDR2: SGHRS, YFSETQ. CDR3 in amino acids: CASSLDTGDSQPQHF. DNA for the CDR3: TGCGCCAGCAGCTTGGATACAGGGGATAGTCAGCCCCAGCATTTT.

This chain joins TRBV7-4 and TRBJ2-5, with 9 nucleotides matching TRBD1. The J call is in doubt because the DNA end fits TRBJ2-7 better. This CDR3 is 15 amino acids long. The germline V gene has CDR1 SGHVT and CDR2 SQSDAQ. The CDR3 protein is CASSEFGDRAYEQYF. The CDR3 bases are TGTGCCAGCAGCGAATTCGGGGACAGGGCGTACGAGCAGTACTTC.

This chain links TRBV28 with TRBJ1-2; D is unresolved. The CDR3 runs 11 residues. V dropped 5 bases and J dropped 2 bases, with 3 bases sitting between them. CDR1 and CDR2 from the germline V gene are MDHEN and SYDVKM. CDR3 bases: TGTGCCAGCAGTCAAAACTATGGCTACACCTTC. The encoded protein is CASSQNYGYTF.

The chain combines TRBV19 with TRBJ2-3; D perhaps matches TRBD1 (5 bases). Germline CDR1 LNHDA, CDR2 SQIVND (reference sequence). Trimming pared 7 bases from V and 2 bases from J, leaving 19 bases between. This CDR3 contains 16 residues. The CDR3 DNA follows: TGTGCCAGTACCTCAAGGGGCTCCGATTCCACAGATACGCAGTATTTT. As protein: CASTSRGSDSTDTQYF.

The V and J genes are TRBV11-2 and TRBJ1-6; no clear D. The V gene's germline CDR1 is SGHAT and CDR2 FQNNGV. The V end lost 3 bases, the J end lost 13 bases, and 16 bases lay between the germline ends. The CDR3 is 14 amino acids. CDR3 sequence (DNA): TGTGCCAGCAGCTTGCCCCTAGATGGTTTCCCCCTCCACTTT. It specifies CASSLPLDGFPLHF.

CDR3 DNA: TGTGCCAGCAGTGGGGGGACAGCCGGCACCGGGGAGCTGTTTTTT. This translates into CASSGGTAGTGELFF. The chain is built from TRBV6-1 and TRBJ2-2; 7 bases are a match to TRBD1. J was trimmed by 4 bases and V by 4 bases; bases with no gene match: 6. This CDR3 has 15 residues. Germline CDR1 MNHNS, CDR2 SASEGT.